A single sample is the source of the 24 T cell receptor beta chains below, sequenced in a study of cytomegalovirus exposure and HLA in healthy donors. Primers included in the PCR were 60 Vbeta and 13 Jbeta primers. Measured with immunoSEQ multiplex PCR; TCRdb has only the in-frame clones, and not every one. The sample holds about 130,000 clones; roughly 70% are singletons and the top ten take 4.2%. The sequenced sample was PBMCs. Source of these receptors: a man between 45 and 60 years old in good health and CMV-seropositive.

V and J are TRBV7-9 and TRBJ2-3, with TRBD2 as a possible D gene (5 bases). Germline lookup yields CDR1 SEHNR and CDR2 FQNEAQ (reference sequence). This CDR3 contains 14 residues. V lost 5 bases to trimming and J lost 2 bases, with 11 bases between them. The CDR3 loop reads CASSPGLNTDTQYF. CDR3 nucleotides: TGTGCCAGCAGCCCTGGACTGAACACAGATACGCAGTATTTT.

This clone has at least ten counts. The chain combines TRBV11-2 with TRBJ2-7, with D tentatively TRBD2 (6 bases). The CDR3 totals 13 residues. Trimming left V 1 base short and J 3 bases short, with 7 bases between. The germline gives CDR1 SGHAT, CDR2 FQNNGV. The CDR3 spells CASSLGRGYEQYF. The CDR3 DNA reads as TGTGCCAGCAGCTTAGGGAGGGGCTACGAGCAGTACTTC.

The J gene is TRBJ1-1, the V gene TRBV29-1; D gene ambiguous. V gave up 5 bases and J gave up 0 bases, with 10 bases separating them. This CDR3 comprises 13 residues. The germline V gene encodes CDR1 SQVTM and CDR2 ANQGSEA. In DNA, the CDR3 is TGCAGCGTTTCTGGCAGAATGAACACTGAAGCTTTCTTT. Its translation is CSVSGRMNTEAFF.

This rearrangement joins TRBV5-1 to TRBJ2-2, with TRBD1 matching 9 bases. From germline, CDR1 is SGHRS and CDR2 YFSETQ. There are 15 residues in the CDR3. The V segment lost 5 bases and the J segment 6 bases; nucleotides outside the gene matches: 8. CDR3 sequence: CASSIRTGDSGELFF. In nucleotides, the CDR3 is TGCGCCAGCAGTATTCGGACAGGGGACTCCGGGGAGCTGTTTTTT. Using reference TRBV5-1 and TRBJ2-2 for the parts outside the CDR3, the full variable domain is KAGVTQTPRYLIKTRGQQVTLSCSPISGHRSVSWYQQTPGQGLQFLFEYFSETQRNKGNFPGRFSGRQFSNSRSEMNVSTLELGDSALYLCASSIRTGDSGELFFGEGSRLTVL.

This clone was seen a handful of times. The V and J genes are TRBV2 and TRBJ2-5; TRBD1 matches 7 bases. V shed 6 bases and J 1 base; nucleotides not matched to a gene: 8. The CDR3 has 15 amino acids. CDR1 is SNHLY, CDR2 FYNNEI, per germline. CDR3 DNA: TGTGCCAGCAGCGCCGACAGGGTAGGCCAAGAGACCCAGTACTTC. Encoded protein: CASSADRVGQETQYF.

This chain uses TRBV6-1 with TRBJ1-2; TRBD1 matches at 8 bases. The trim removed 9 bases at V and 4 bases at J, leaving 7 bases unmatched. The germline CDR1 and CDR2 sequences are MNHNS and SASEGT. CDR3 length: 13 residues. The CDR3 DNA reads TGTGCCAGTTACAGGGGGACATTCTATGGCTACACCTTC. This encodes CASYRGTFYGYTF.

V and J are TRBV14 and TRBJ1-2, with D perhaps TRBD1 (6 bases). Germline values: CDR1 SGHDN, CDR2 FVKESK. This CDR3 contains 15 residues. The V gene lost 7 bases and the J gene lost 6 bases, with 21 bases spanning the gap. This CDR3 is CASTYLQGEIDGYTF. CDR3 nucleotide sequence: TGTGCCAGCACATATCTACAGGGTGAAATCGATGGCTACACCTTC. Filled out from reference TRBV14 and TRBJ1-2, the complete variable domain reads EAGVTQFPSHSVIEKGQTVTLRCDPISGHDNLYWYRRVMGKEIKFLLHFVKESKQDESGMPNNRFLAERTGGTYSTLKVQPAELEDSGVYFCASTYLQGEIDGYTFGSGTRLTVV.

The genes are TRBV19 and TRBJ2-1, with TRBD1 as a possible D gene (6 bases). CDR1 is LNHDA and CDR2 is SQIVND in the germline V gene (reference sequence). Trimming left V 6 bases short and J 2 bases short, with 20 bases between. This CDR3 is 17 amino acids long. CDR3 in amino acids: CASSSLGTMDPYNEQFF. CDR3 in DNA: TGTGCCAGTAGCTCCCTAGGGACAATGGATCCCTACAATGAGCAGTTCTTC.

The chain combines TRBV5-5 with TRBJ1-1; 7 bases agree with TRBD1. V lost 4 bases, J lost 5 bases, and 11 bases stayed unmatched. The germline CDR1 and CDR2 sequences are SGHKS and YYEKEE (reference sequence). CDR3 length: 15 amino acids. The CDR3 protein is CASSPNRQGWTEAFF. CDR3 in DNA: TGTGCCAGCAGCCCCAACCGACAGGGCTGGACTGAAGCTTTCTTT.

J is TRBJ1-5 and V is TRBV18; weak D call: TRBD1 (5 bases). Germline loops: CDR1 KGHSH, CDR2 LQKENI. The length of the CDR3 is 17 residues. The V end was cut by 3 bases, the J end by 6 bases, with 21 bases between. CDR3 residues: CASSPLPSPGKGQPQHF. The CDR3 DNA reads TGTGCCAGCTCACCCCTGCCCTCCCCAGGGAAAGGTCAGCCCCAGCATTTT.

This clone was seen just once. The chain joins TRBV6-6 to TRBJ1-2; D uncertain. CDR3 size: 11 residues. The V and J ends lost 4 bases and 3 bases respectively, with 3 bases between them. Germline loops: CDR1 MNHNY, CDR2 SVGAGI (reference sequence). The CDR3 coding sequence is TGTGCCAGCAGTTCGGACTATGGCTACACCTTC. This sequence encodes CASSSDYGYTF.

The CDR3 reads CASSIILAGTYEQYF. Written as DNA, the CDR3 is TGTGCCAGTAGTATCATCCTAGCGGGAACCTACGAGCAGTACTTC. This sequence joins TRBV19 and TRBJ2-7, with 9 bases identical to TRBD2. V gave up 3 bases and J gave up 2 bases; unmatched junction bases: 5. This CDR3 contains 15 residues. CDR1 and CDR2 from the germline V gene are LNHDA and SQIVND (reference sequence).

This clone has more than one count but fewer than ten. The J gene is TRBJ2-2, the V gene TRBV5-1; 13 bases are a match to TRBD2. Unmatched junction bases numbered 4, after V lost 3 bases and J lost 2 bases. This CDR3 region has 17 residues. The germline V gene encodes CDR1 SGHRS and CDR2 YFSETQ. The CDR3 nucleotides are TGCGCCAGCAGCTGGACTAGCGGGAGCCCTAACACCGGGGAGCTGTTTTTT. Translated, it gives CASSWTSGSPNTGELFF.

This clone was seen a few times. The chain employs TRBV5-1 and TRBJ2-1; a weak D match, TRBD1 (7 bases). V gave up 3 bases and J gave up 4 bases, with 14 bases separating them. Germline V gene sequence: CDR1 SGHRS, CDR2 YFSETQ. The CDR3 contains 15 residues. The CDR3 region is CASSSEGQRYNEQFF. For the CDR3, the DNA is TGCGCCAGCAGCTCGGAGGGACAGAGATACAATGAGCAGTTCTTC.

The chain has TRBV7-6 and TRBJ2-3; the D is unclear. The CDR3 loop spans 13 amino acids. The V gene lost 5 bases and the J gene lost 0 bases, with 6 bases spanning the gap. Germline V gene sequence: CDR1 SGHVS, CDR2 FNYEAQ. As DNA, the CDR3 is TGTGCCAGCAGCCCCCCGAGCACAGATACGCAGTATTTT. This sequence encodes CASSPPSTDTQYF.

The J gene is TRBJ2-4, the V gene TRBV4-1, with a possible D match to TRBD2 (5 bases). Trimming cost V 1 base and J 3 bases, with 22 bases left between them. The germline CDR1 and CDR2 sequences are MGHRA and YSYEKL. CDR3 length: 19 residues. The CDR3 loop reads CASSQGGSTSSWGKNIQYF. DNA for the CDR3: TGCGCCAGCAGCCAAGGAGGGAGTACTAGTTCGTGGGGCAAAAACATTCAGTACTTC.

CDR3 sequence: CASSELRNTEAFF. CDR3 in DNA: TGCGCCAGCAGTGAGTTGAGGAACACTGAAGCTTTCTTT. V is TRBV10-2 and J is TRBJ1-1, with unresolved D. The V end was cut by 1 base, the J end by 1 base, with 4 bases between. Per germline, CDR1 WSHSY and CDR2 SAAADI. The CDR3 length is 13 residues.

This clone showed up just a few times. The rearrangement uses TRBV11-2 and TRBJ2-5, with D perhaps TRBD1 (6 bases). This CDR3 spans 14 amino acids. Looked up from germline, CDR1 is SGHAT and CDR2 is FQNNGV. V lost 5 bases, J lost 4 bases, and 14 bases lay in between. The DNA for the CDR3 is TGTGCCAGCAGCCCACAGGGTCCGAGAGAGACCCAGTACTTC. Translated, it gives CASSPQGPRETQYF.

This chain uses TRBV5-8 with TRBJ1-5; 7 nucleotides line up with TRBD1. The CDR3 is 15 residues long. CDR1 and CDR2 from the germline V gene are SGHTS and YDEGEE. V gave up 1 base and J gave up 2 bases; unmatched junction bases: 3. CDR3 in DNA: TGTGCCAGCAGCTTGAGCACAGGGGGCAATCAGCCCCAGCATTTT. It encodes CASSLSTGGNQPQHF.

Remarks on this clone: At one end, the junction sequence differs from germline, possibly due to a read error. Other nucleotide sequences in the sample specify the same CDR3. For the CDR3, the DNA is TGTGCCAGCAGCGCGACAGGTAACACCGGGGAGTTGTTTTTT. It yields the protein CASSATGNTGELFF. The chain couples TRBV9 to TRBJ2-2; D might be TRBD1 (6 bases). This CDR3 is built from 14 residues. The germline gives CDR1 SGDLS, CDR2 YYNGEE. The whole variable domain, remainder taken from reference TRBV9 and TRBJ2-2, is DSGVTQTPKHLITATGQRVTLRCSPRSGDLSVYWYQQSLDQGLQFLIQYYNGEERAKGNILERFSAQQFPDLHSELNLSSLELGDSALYFCASSATGNTGELFFGEGSRLTVL.

This CDR3 is CASSLRAGVNADTQYF. The CDR3 region has the DNA TGTGCCAGCAGCTTGCGAGCGGGAGTAAACGCAGATACGCAGTATTTT. J is TRBJ2-3 and V is TRBV11-3, with TRBD2 matching 8 bases. Germline trimming cut 3 bases from V and 4 bases from J; bases unmatched to any gene: 9. Germline V gene data show CDR1 as SGHNT and CDR2 as YENEEA. CDR3 length: 16 amino acids.

This clone showed up just once. V gene TRBV5-1 combines with J gene TRBJ1-1, with D maybe TRBD1 (5 bases). Germline CDR1 SGHRS, CDR2 YFSETQ. The germline V and J ends were trimmed by 0 bases and 0 bases, with 6 bases remaining between them. The length of the CDR3 is 14 residues. The CDR3 DNA is TGCGCCAGCAGCTTGGGGGGGGTGAACACTGAAGCTTTCTTT. It codes for CASSLGGVNTEAFF.

This clone was seen a few times. The rearrangement joins TRBV5-5 to TRBJ1-4; 7 bases match TRBD1. CDR1 is SGHKS, CDR2 YYEKEE, per germline (reference sequence). The CDR3 extends over 16 amino acids. V trimming: 4 bases; J trimming: 11 bases; junction bases outside the gene matches: 17. Here the CDR3 reads CASSHGTEDLRGKLFF. DNA for the CDR3: TGTGCCAGCAGCCATGGGACAGAAGATCTTAGGGGGAAACTGTTTTTT.

This chain uses TRBV5-4 with TRBJ2-5; D is possibly TRBD1 (6 bases). Germline-derived CDR1 and CDR2 are SGHNT and YYREEE (reference sequence). V lost 0 bases and J 11 bases, leaving 17 bases between the germline ends. This CDR3 is built from 14 residues. CDR3 region: CASSLEGHPREQYF. The DNA for the CDR3 is TGTGCCAGCAGCTTGGAGGGACACCCGAGGGAGCAGTACTTC.